Listed below are T cell receptor beta chains from one sample, sequenced in a study of vaccination and CD4 T cells after COVID-19. Their specific antigens are unknown. One entry per CDR3 protein results from TCRdb running MiXCR on the PCR reads. Of approximately 9,900 distinct CDR3 sequences in the sample, about 54% were seen once. Source material: CD4+ T cells from blood, cultured in vitro. These receptors were collected from a human donor who had recovered from COVID-19. The CDR3 runs from the conserved cysteine through the conserved F or W. A D gene is named only where the DNA matches it firmly. Expanded clones get a size class; other rows say once, few or many, or leave the size out.

.	.	TRBV27	TRBJ1-5	TGTGCCAGCAGTTTTAAGGGGGGTTCAGGGTTTTCAAGCAATCAGCCCCAGCATTTT	CASSFKGGSGFSSNQPQHF
.	TRBD1	TRBV10-1	TRBJ2-1	TGCGCCAGCAGTTCTCGTTTCGGGACAGGGGGCTTTTTCGGTGAGCAGTTCTTC	CASSSRFGTGGFFGEQFF
.	TRBD2	TRBV6-2/TRBV6-3	TRBJ2-1	TGTGCCAGCGCCTCAGGACTAGCGGGGGGGCCGAAGGACAATGAGCAGTTCTTC	CASASGLAGGPKDNEQFF
.	.	TRBV6-2/TRBV6-3	TRBJ2-7	TGTGTCAGCAGTTACCACTCGGGGCTGTCAGGGATGTGGGACTACGAGCAGTACTTC	CVSSYHSGLSGMWDYEQYF
few	.	TRBV6-1	TRBJ1-5	TGTGCCAGCAGTGACGGCCCCGGTAGCAATCAGCCCCAGCATTTT	CASSDGPGSNQPQHF
few	.	TRBV10-3	TRBJ2-7	TGTGCCATCGGGGTTGACAGAGCCTACGAGCAGTACTTC	CAIGVDRAYEQYF
few	.	TRBV20-1	TRBJ2-3	TGCAGTGCTAGTGGCCAGCGACGCACAGATACGCAGTATTTT	CSASGQRRTDTQYF
medium-sized	.	TRBV6-1	TRBJ2-2	TGTGCCAGCACAGGGAAGAGCACCGGGGAGCTGTTTTTT	CASTGKSTGELFF
few	TRBD2	TRBV6-1	TRBJ2-5	TGTGCCAGCAGTGGGGCTAGCGGGGGGGGGACCCAGTACTTC	CASSGASGGGTQYF
.	.	TRBV18	TRBJ2-7	TGTGCCAGCTCACCACGAATGTTAGGCAAGGACTACGAGCAGTACTTC	CASSPRMLGKDYEQYF
.	.	TRBV5-4	TRBJ2-2	TGTGCCAGCAGCTTGGCGCAACGATCTCGGAACACCGGGGAGCTGTTTTTT	CASSLAQRSRNTGELFF
once	.	TRBV10-1	TRBJ2-1	TGCGCCAGCAGTGTGGCCGGGGGTTATGAGCAGTTCTTC	CASSVAGGYEQFF
once	TRBD1	TRBV5-6	TRBJ1-3	TGTGCCAGCAGCCCCAGGGGGTTGAGCTCTGGAAACACCATATATTTT	CASSPRGLSSGNTIYF
once	.	TRBV18	TRBJ1-2	TGTGCCAGCTCACCGAGCGCGGGAAGGTTAGGTGGCTACACCTTC	CASSPSAGRLGGYTF
.	.	TRBV2	TRBJ2-1	TGTGCCAGTGAGACTGGGGGCAATGAGCAGTTCTTC	CASETGGNEQFF
.	.	TRBV2	TRBJ2-7	TGTGCCAGCAGTAGGGATAGCTCCTACGAGCAGTACTTC	CASSRDSSYEQYF
once	.	TRBV2	TRBJ1-5	TGTGCCAGCAGTTACTATAGCAATCAGCCCCAGCATTTT	CASSYYSNQPQHF
once	.	TRBV4-1	TRBJ2-2	TGCGCCAGCAGCCAAGGTTTGTTAAGGAACACCGGGGAGCTGTTTTTT	CASSQGLLRNTGELFF
few	.	TRBV6-1	TRBJ1-6	TGTGCCAGCAGCGCAGGGGTTAACTCACCCCTCCACTTT	CASSAGVNSPLHF
.	.	TRBV12-3/TRBV12-4	TRBJ2-1	TGTGCCAGCAGTTGGACCGGGACACTCAATGAGCAGTTCTTC	CASSWTGTLNEQFF
.	.	TRBV10-3	TRBJ1-2	TGTGCCATCAGTACACCGGGACGAACCCCTGATGGCTACACCTTC	CAISTPGRTPDGYTF
.	TRBD2	TRBV20-1	TRBJ2-1	TGCAGTGTAAAGAGAGCGGGGGCCCTTAACGAGCAGTTCTTC	CSVKRAGALNEQFF
.	.	TRBV4-1	TRBJ2-1	TGCGCCAGCAGCCGAATCAATGAGCAGTTCTTC	CASSRINEQFF
.	TRBD2	TRBV5-4	TRBJ2-5	TGTGCCAGTCAATGGAGTAGCGGGGGGGCGGAGACCCAGTACTTC	CASQWSSGGAETQYF
.	.	TRBV12-3/TRBV12-4	TRBJ2-3	TGTGCCAGCCGGAAGAGGGTTACAGATACGCAGTATTTT	CASRKRVTDTQYF
.	.	TRBV19	TRBJ2-3	TGTGCCAGTAGTACGGGCGGGGGCCATCTTTTCACAGATACGCAGTATTTT	CASSTGGGHLFTDTQYF
.	TRBD1	TRBV6-1	TRBJ1-3	TGTGCCAGCAGCCACAGGGGACACACCATATATTTT	CASSHRGHTIYF
.	TRBD1	TRBV6-1	TRBJ1-2	TGTGCCAGCACAGGCCGGGACAGGGTCTTCTCTGGCTACACCTTC	CASTGRDRVFSGYTF
.	.	TRBV27	TRBJ1-2	TGTGCCAGCAGTTCGAAGGGCCCCGAATATGGCTACACCTTC	CASSSKGPEYGYTF
.	.	TRBV4-1	TRBJ1-4	TGCGCCAGCAGCCAACAGAGCGCAACTAATGAAAAACTGTTTTTT	CASSQQSATNEKLFF
.	TRBD1	TRBV5-1	TRBJ2-7	TGCGCCAGCAGCTTGGGTGGGACAGGGATCTACGAGCAGTACTTC	CASSLGGTGIYEQYF
.	.	TRBV2	TRBJ2-1	TGTGCCAGCAGCAACGCGGATGAGCAGTTCTTC	CASSNADEQFF
few	TRBD2	TRBV15	TRBJ2-1	TGTGCCACCAGCATGGAGACTAGCGGCTACAATGAGCAGTTCTTC	CATSMETSGYNEQFF
few	.	TRBV10-3	TRBJ1-4	TGTGCCAGCAGTGAGTGGGGGGATAATGAAAAACTGTTTTTT	CASSEWGDNEKLFF
.	TRBD1	TRBV30	TRBJ1-5	TGTGCCTGGAGTGGGGACAGGGGTAGCAATCAGCCCCAGCATTTT	CAWSGDRGSNQPQHF
few	TRBD1	TRBV10-2	TRBJ2-2	TGCGCCAGCAGTGGACTGGGACAGCACACCGGGGAGCTGTTTTTT	CASSGLGQHTGELFF
.	.	TRBV2	TRBJ1-2	TGTGCCAGCCTCTTTCACGTGGGAAGCTATGGCTACACCTTC	CASLFHVGSYGYTF
.	.	TRBV7-9	TRBJ2-1	TGTGCCAGCAGCGCGGACAGCCGGGATGAGCAGTTCTTC	CASSADSRDEQFF
.	TRBD2	TRBV30	TRBJ2-7	TGTGCCTGGAGTGAGGGACTAGCTGTCGGCGAGCAGTACTTC	CAWSEGLAVGEQYF
.	TRBD1	TRBV7-2	TRBJ1-1	TGTGCCAGCAGCTCCCAGACAGGGGTGAACACTGAAGCTTTCTTT	CASSSQTGVNTEAFF
few	TRBD2	TRBV2	TRBJ2-3	TGTGCCAGCAAAGGACTAGCGGGGGGACACAGCACAGATACGCAGTATTTT	CASKGLAGGHSTDTQYF
.	.	TRBV6-1	TRBJ1-2	TGTGCCAGCAGCCCATCCTCTAACTATGGCTACACCTTC	CASSPSSNYGYTF
few	.	TRBV12-3/TRBV12-4	TRBJ2-2	TGTGCCAGCCGTAACACCGGGGAGCTGTTTTTT	CASRNTGELFF
.	.	TRBV10-3	TRBJ1-5	TGTGCCAGCAGTGACGGAAGGGGTAGCCAGCCCCAGCATTTT	CASSDGRGSQPQHF
.	.	TRBV5-1	TRBJ1-1	TGCGCCAGCAGTACAGACAGGCCGAACACTGAAGCTTTCTTT	CASSTDRPNTEAFF